This note documents a single T cell receptor (beta chain) sequence. Clones were sequenced by immunoSEQ multiplex PCR, and TCRdb holds only the in-frame ones, with some missing. The sample lists 110,000 to 150,000 clones; 70% to 85% were seen once. The record originates from a study of blood T cell repertoires in COVID-19. Per the germline V gene, CDR1 is SNHLY and CDR2 is FYNNEI. V shed 6 bases and J shed 6 bases, with 15 bases lying between them. The CDR3 loop spans 14 amino acids. This chain links TRBV2 with TRBJ2-1; D might be TRBD1 (7 bases). This sequence originates from a man aged 60-69 years with active or convalescent COVID-19. The sequencing input was peripheral blood. CDR3 bases: TGTGCCAGCAGGAGAAGACAGGGACTCAATGAGCAGTTCTTC. Its protein product is CASRRRQGLNEQFF.